This TCR beta chain was obtained from a study of vaccination and CD4 T cells after COVID-19. Looking at the study overall: Median time from COVID diagnosis to post-COVID sampling was 101 days (35 to 161).

The Oncomine TCR Beta short-read assay sequenced DNA from cultured CD4+ T cells. In TCRdb, the PCR reads were re-called with MiXCR into one record per CDR3 protein. The sample yields 7,000 to 9,000 distinct CDR3 sequences, around two fifths seen once. Described treatment: approximately nine-day PBMC culture with coronavirus spike peptide pools or control peptides (ViraFEST assay). Ahead of the COVID-19 pandemic (2011-2018), the CD4+ T cells of the unexposed donor were collected. At days 3 and 7, half the medium was exchanged for fresh IL-2 medium. Subject to cell availability, CD4+ T cells from unexposed donors were probed with SARS-CoV-2 S/N and four cold-coronavirus spikes. Study-level points and caveats: The study sampled relatively few convalescent patients and omitted early post-infection timepoints.

This clonotype was detected only a few times. Its matching antigen is unknown. This CDR3 is 13 amino acids long. Germline lookup yields CDR1 SEHNR and CDR2 FQNEAQ (reference sequence). V was cut by 8 bases and J by 0 bases, with 10 bases left in between. The chain recombines TRBV7-9 with TRBJ1-1; TRBD1 might be the D (5 bases). Specimen: CD4+ T cells from blood, cultured in vitro. The clonotype was recovered from a human donor in good health. The CDR3 loop is CASVGPVNTEAFF. CDR3 sequence (DNA): TGTGCCAGCGTGGGGCCGGTGAACACTGAAGCTTTCTTT.